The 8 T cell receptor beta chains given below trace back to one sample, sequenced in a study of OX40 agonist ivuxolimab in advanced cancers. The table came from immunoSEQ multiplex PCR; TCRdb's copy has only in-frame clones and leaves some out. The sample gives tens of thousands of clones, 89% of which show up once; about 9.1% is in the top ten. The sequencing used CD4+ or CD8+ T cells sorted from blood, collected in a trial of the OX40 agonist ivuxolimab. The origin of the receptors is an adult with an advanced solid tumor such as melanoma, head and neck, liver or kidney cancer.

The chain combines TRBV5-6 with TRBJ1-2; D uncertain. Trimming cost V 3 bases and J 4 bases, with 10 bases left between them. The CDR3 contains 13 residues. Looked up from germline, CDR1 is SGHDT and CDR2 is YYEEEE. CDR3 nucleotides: TGTGCCAGCAGCTCCGGGGTAGGCTATGGCTACACCTTC. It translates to CASSSGVGYGYTF.

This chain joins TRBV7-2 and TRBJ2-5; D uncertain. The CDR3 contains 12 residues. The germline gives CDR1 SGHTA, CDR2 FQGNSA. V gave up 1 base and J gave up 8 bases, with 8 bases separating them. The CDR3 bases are TGTGCCAGCAGCTTAGTGCCGGGCACCCAGTACTTC. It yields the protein CASSLVPGTQYF.

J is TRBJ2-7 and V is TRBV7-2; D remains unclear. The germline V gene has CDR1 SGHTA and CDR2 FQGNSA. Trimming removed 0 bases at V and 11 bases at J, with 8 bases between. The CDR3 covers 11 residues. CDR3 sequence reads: CASSLAGPEYF. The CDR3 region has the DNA TGTGCCAGCAGCTTAGCAGGCCCGGAGTACTTC.

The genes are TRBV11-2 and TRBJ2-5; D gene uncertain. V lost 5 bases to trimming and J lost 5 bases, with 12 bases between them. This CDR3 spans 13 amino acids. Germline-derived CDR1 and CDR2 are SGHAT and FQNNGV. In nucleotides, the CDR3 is TGTGCCAGCAGCCCACGGCCAGCCGAGACCCAGTACTTC. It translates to CASSPRPAETQYF. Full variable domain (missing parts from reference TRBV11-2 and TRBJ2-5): EAGVAQSPRYKIIEKRQSVAFWCNPISGHATLYWYQQILGQGPKLLIQFQNNGVVDDSQLPKDRFSAERLKGVDSTLKIQPAKLEDSAVYLCASSPRPAETQYFGPGTRLLVL.

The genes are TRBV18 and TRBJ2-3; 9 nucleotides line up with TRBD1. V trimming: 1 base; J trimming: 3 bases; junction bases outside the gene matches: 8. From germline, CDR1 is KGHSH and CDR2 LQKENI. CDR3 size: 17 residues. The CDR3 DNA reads TGTGCCAGCTCACCACTCCGGACAGGGGCGGGGACAGATACGCAGTATTTT. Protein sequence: CASSPLRTGAGTDTQYF.

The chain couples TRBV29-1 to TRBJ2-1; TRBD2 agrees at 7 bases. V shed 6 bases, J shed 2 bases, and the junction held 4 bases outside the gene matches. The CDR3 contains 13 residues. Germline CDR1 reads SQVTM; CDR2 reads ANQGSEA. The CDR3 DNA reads TGCAGCGTCGGGACTATTGCCTACAATGAGCAGTTCTTC. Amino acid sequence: CSVGTIAYNEQFF.

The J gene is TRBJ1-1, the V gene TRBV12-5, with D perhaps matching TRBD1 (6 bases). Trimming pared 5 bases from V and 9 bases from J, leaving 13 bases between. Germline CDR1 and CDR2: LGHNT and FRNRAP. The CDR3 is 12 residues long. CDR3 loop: CASGPDSSQAFF. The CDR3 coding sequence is TGTGCTAGTGGTCCGGACAGTAGCCAAGCTTTCTTT.

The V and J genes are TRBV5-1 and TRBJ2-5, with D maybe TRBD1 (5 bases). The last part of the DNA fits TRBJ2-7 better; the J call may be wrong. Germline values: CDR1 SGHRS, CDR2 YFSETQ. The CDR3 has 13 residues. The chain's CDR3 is CASSADSSYEQYF. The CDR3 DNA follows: TGCGCCAGCAGCGCTGACAGTTCCTACGAGCAGTACTTC.